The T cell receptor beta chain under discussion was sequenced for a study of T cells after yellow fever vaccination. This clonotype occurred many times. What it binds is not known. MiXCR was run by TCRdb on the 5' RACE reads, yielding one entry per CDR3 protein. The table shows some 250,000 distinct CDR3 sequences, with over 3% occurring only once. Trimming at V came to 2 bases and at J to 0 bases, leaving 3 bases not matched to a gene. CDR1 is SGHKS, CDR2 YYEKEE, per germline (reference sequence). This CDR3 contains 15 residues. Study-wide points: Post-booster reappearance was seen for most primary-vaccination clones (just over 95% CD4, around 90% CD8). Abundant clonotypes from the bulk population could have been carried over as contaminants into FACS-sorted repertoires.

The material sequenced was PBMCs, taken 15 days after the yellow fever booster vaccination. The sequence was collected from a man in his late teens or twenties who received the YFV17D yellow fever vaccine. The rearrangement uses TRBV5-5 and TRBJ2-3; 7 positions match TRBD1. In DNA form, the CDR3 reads TGTGCCAGCAGCTTTCCGGGACAGAGCACAGATACGCAGTATTTT. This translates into CASSFPGQSTDTQYF.